Below, 27 T cell receptor beta chains from the same sample are listed, as sequenced in a study of cytomegalovirus exposure and HLA in healthy donors. TCRdb's table, derived via immunoSEQ multiplex PCR, lists solely in-frame clones and lacks some. The sample lists 150,000 to 200,000 clones, about 85% occurring once. The sequencing input was PBMCs. The receptors here all came from a man aged 18 to 30 in good health and CMV-seropositive.

The CDR3 reads CASSLAGGANTGELFF. The CDR3 DNA reads TGCGCCAGCAGCTTGGCGGGGGGCGCGAACACCGGGGAGCTGTTTTTT. The chain employs TRBV5-1 and TRBJ2-2; D may be TRBD2 (7 bases). CDR3 length equals 16 residues. The V gene lost 0 bases and the J gene lost 0 bases, with 9 bases spanning the gap. CDR1 is SGHRS, CDR2 YFSETQ, per germline.

The chain employs TRBV30 and TRBJ2-7, with 8 positions matching TRBD1. Losses at the gene ends were 3 bases for V and 4 bases for J; bases not matched to a gene: 5. This CDR3 region has 13 residues. CDR1 and CDR2 (germline): GTSNPN, SVGIG (reference sequence). In DNA form, the CDR3 reads TGTGCCTGGAGGGACAGGGCATGGTACGAGCAGTACTTC. This sequence encodes CAWRDRAWYEQYF.

This clone was seen a single time. The chain links TRBV27 to TRBJ2-5; 13 bases match TRBD2. This CDR3 is built from 16 residues. The trim removed 6 bases at V and 7 bases at J, leaving 11 bases unmatched. CDR1 and CDR2 (germline): MNHEY, SMNVEV (reference sequence). CDR3 residues: CASSLRLAGGRGTQYF. In nucleotides, the CDR3 is TGTGCCAGCAGCCTCAGACTAGCGGGGGGAAGAGGGACCCAGTACTTC.

This clone has only a few counts. CDR3 sequence (DNA): TGTGCCAGCAGTGATGGGGAAAACAGAGGGTTCTCCTACGAGCAGTACTTC. The encoded protein is CASSDGENRGFSYEQYF. The J gene is TRBJ2-7, the V gene TRBV6-1; weak D call: TRBD2 (5 bases). The CDR3 length is 17 residues. Germline CDR1 reads MNHNS; CDR2 reads SASEGT. The V and J ends lost 3 bases and 0 bases respectively, with 18 bases between them.

This clone has more than one count but fewer than ten. This chain links TRBV28 with TRBJ2-7; 9 nucleotides match TRBD1. Per germline, CDR1 MDHEN and CDR2 SYDVKM. The CDR3 contains 14 residues. V lost 5 bases and J lost 4; bases outside the gene matches: 6. CDR3 in amino acids: CASSIGTGLYEQYF. CDR3 nucleotides: TGTGCCAGCAGTATTGGGACAGGGTTATACGAGCAGTACTTC.

The chain recombines TRBV6-1 with TRBJ1-1; TRBD1 matches 8 bases. This CDR3 has 15 amino acids. CDR1 and CDR2 (germline): MNHNS, SASEGT. V lost 10 bases to trimming and J lost 1 base; unmatched junction nucleotides: 11. The CDR3 DNA reads TGTGCCACCCGAGACCCCGGGACAGGGAACACTGAAGCTTTCTTT. Amino acid sequence: CATRDPGTGNTEAFF.

The J gene is TRBJ1-2, the V gene TRBV27; 8 bases are a match to TRBD1. Germline CDR1 MNHEY, CDR2 SMNVEV (reference sequence). This CDR3 is built from 14 residues. V dropped 6 bases and J dropped 8; count of bases not matched to a gene: 11. DNA for the CDR3: TGTGCCAGCAGATACGGCCAGGGGGCTGAGGGCTACACCTTC. This translates into CASRYGQGAEGYTF.

This clone was counted a few times. The genes are TRBV7-9 and TRBJ2-7; D is unresolved. The CDR3 has 13 amino acids. The V end lost 8 bases, the J end lost 2 bases, and 13 bases lay between the germline ends. Germline lookup yields CDR1 SEHNR and CDR2 FQNEAQ (reference sequence). The CDR3 here is CASSLSGAYEQYF. Written as DNA, the CDR3 is TGTGCCAGCTCGTTGTCGGGTGCCTACGAGCAGTACTTC.

The V call is TRBV5-1, the J call TRBJ1-2; unclear D gene. Germline V gene lookup returns CDR1 SGHRS and CDR2 YFSETQ. Trimming took off 0 bases at V and 8 bases at J, with 14 bases between the two ends. CDR3 length: 14 residues. The CDR3 bases are TGCGCCAGCAGCTTGGAAGGAGCGGTATGGGGCTACACCTTC. Translation: CASSLEGAVWGYTF.

The chain joins TRBV28 to TRBJ1-1, with D maybe TRBD1 (6 bases). V was pared by 5 bases and J by 6 bases, with 22 bases between. This CDR3 spans 16 amino acids. Germline lookup yields CDR1 MDHEN and CDR2 SYDVKM. The CDR3 DNA follows: TGTGCCAGCAGTCCCGGGGGGGCAGGCCACGGAGCTGAAGCTTTCTTT. Translated: CASSPGGAGHGAEAFF.

J is TRBJ2-7 and V is TRBV11-2; D perhaps matches TRBD2 (6 bases). Germline V gene lookup returns CDR1 SGHAT and CDR2 FQNNGV. The CDR3 totals 15 residues. V lost 1 base and J 2 bases, leaving 12 bases between the germline ends. The CDR3 bases are TGTGCCAGCAGCTTAGCGGGGGAAGGGACCTACGAGCAGTACTTC. This gives the protein CASSLAGEGTYEQYF.

The chain uses TRBV28 and TRBJ1-6; 8 bases align to TRBD1. Germline-derived CDR1 and CDR2 are MDHEN and SYDVKM. The CDR3 has 17 residues. V shed 2 bases, J shed 0 bases, and the junction held 3 bases outside the gene matches. The CDR3 region has the DNA TGTGCCAGCAGTTTAAGGACAGGGAGCTCCTATAATTCACCCCTCCACTTT. Its translation is CASSLRTGSSYNSPLHF.

J is TRBJ2-1 and V is TRBV27, with D perhaps matching TRBD2 (5 bases). The germline gives CDR1 MNHEY, CDR2 SMNVEV (reference sequence). The CDR3 is 17 residues long. Trimming stripped 4 bases from V and 4 bases from J, with 20 bases between. Here the CDR3 DNA reads TGTGCCAGCAGTTCGCGAGCTGCATTTCGGGGATACAATGAGCAGTTCTTC. The encoded protein is CASSSRAAFRGYNEQFF.

The V and J genes are TRBV28 and TRBJ1-3; 7 positions match TRBD1. From germline, CDR1 is MDHEN and CDR2 SYDVKM. With V trimmed by 4 bases and J by 2 bases, 11 bases remained unmatched. The CDR3 totals 17 residues. CDR3 sequence reads: CASSSQGGGQAGNTIYF. As DNA, the CDR3 is TGTGCCAGCAGTTCACAGGGCGGTGGACAGGCTGGAAACACCATATATTTT.

The chain carries TRBV5-6 and TRBJ2-7; 7 bases align to TRBD2. CDR1 and CDR2 (germline): SGHDT, YYEEEE. CDR3 length: 16 residues. The ends lost 4 bases at V and 2 bases at J; junction bases unmatched: 12. CDR3 nucleotide sequence: TGTGCCAGCAGCCCGCACGGTGACCTAGCGGCCTACGAGCAGTACTTC. Protein product: CASSPHGDLAAYEQYF.

The genes are TRBV10-2 and TRBJ1-1, with 8 bases matching TRBD1. Germline-derived CDR1 and CDR2 are WSHSY and SAAADI. This CDR3 spans 16 amino acids. V shed 6 bases, J shed 4 bases, and the junction held 13 bases outside the gene matches. CDR3 bases: TGCGCCAGCAGAGGGACAGGAAGACTTATGAGCACTGAAGCTTTCTTT. It specifies CASRGTGRLMSTEAFF.

The genes are TRBV6-6 and TRBJ2-3; 9 bases map to TRBD2. The V gene end was trimmed by 5 bases and the J gene end by 3 bases; junction bases not matched to a gene: 6. The CDR3 is 15 residues long. Germline loops: CDR1 MNHNY, CDR2 SVGAGI (reference sequence). The CDR3 reads CASSPGGGGTDTQYF. The DNA for the CDR3 is TGTGCCAGCAGTCCTGGCGGGGGGGGGACAGATACGCAGTATTTT.

The rearrangement joins TRBV28 to TRBJ2-7; D call uncertain. Per germline, CDR1 MDHEN and CDR2 SYDVKM. CDR3 length: 12 residues. The V end was cut by 3 bases, the J end by 4 bases, with 7 bases between. The CDR3 DNA is TGTGCCAGCAGTTTCCTCGGTTACGAGCAGTACTTC. Translating gives CASSFLGYEQYF.

CDR3: CASRGQGADGYTF. CDR3 in DNA: TGTGCCAGTAGAGGGCAGGGGGCGGATGGCTACACCTTC. This chain links TRBV28 with TRBJ1-2, with 8 bases that match TRBD1. With V trimmed by 9 bases and J by 6 bases, 9 bases remained unmatched. The CDR3 contains 13 residues. From germline, CDR1 is MDHEN and CDR2 SYDVKM.

V and J are TRBV30 and TRBJ1-6, with TRBD1 matching 9 bases. V lost 7 bases, J lost 7 bases, and 5 bases stayed unmatched. In germline, CDR1 is GTSNPN, CDR2 SVGIG (reference sequence). This CDR3 contains 13 residues. The CDR3 DNA reads as TGTGCCTACAGGGGGCCAGGGAATTCACCCCTCCACTTT. It specifies CAYRGPGNSPLHF.

The V call is TRBV13, the J call TRBJ1-1, with TRBD1 as a possible D gene (5 bases). V shed 0 bases and J shed 3 bases, with 17 bases lying between them. The CDR3 extends over 17 amino acids. The germline gives CDR1 PRHDT, CDR2 FYEKMQ (reference sequence). This CDR3 is CASSLGLMGQHHTEAFF. DNA for the CDR3: TGTGCCAGCAGCTTAGGCCTAATGGGGCAGCATCACACTGAAGCTTTCTTT.

This chain uses TRBV27 with TRBJ1-1; no firm D call. The V end was cut by 3 bases, the J end by 0 bases, with 11 bases between. Germline CDR1 is MNHEY and CDR2 is SMNVEV (reference sequence). CDR3 length equals 15 residues. The CDR3 bases are TGTGCCAGCAGTTTGAGGGCGGTTGTGAACACTGAAGCTTTCTTT. Residues: CASSLRAVVNTEAFF.

This clone appeared once. This chain links TRBV5-1 with TRBJ2-7, with 7 nucleotides matching TRBD1. Germline CDR1 and CDR2: SGHRS and YFSETQ. This CDR3 region has 21 residues. V gave up 4 bases and J gave up 3 bases; unmatched junction bases: 28. CDR3 loop: CASSPDPKGLRGPWQIYEQYF. CDR3 nucleotides: TGCGCCAGCAGCCCAGATCCGAAGGGTTTGAGGGGGCCTTGGCAGATCTACGAGCAGTACTTC.

The genes are TRBV5-4 and TRBJ2-1; tentatively, D is TRBD1 (6 bases). V was cut by 2 bases and J by 5 bases, with 17 bases left in between. The germline V gene encodes CDR1 SGHNT and CDR2 YYREEE (reference sequence). This CDR3 region has 16 residues. The CDR3 here is CASSLGGPAKHNEQFF. The CDR3 coding sequence is TGTGCCAGCAGCTTAGGGGGTCCAGCAAAGCACAATGAGCAGTTCTTC.

The gene calls are TRBV2 and TRBJ2-4; D might be TRBD1 (5 bases). Trimming pared 6 bases from V and 5 bases from J, leaving 11 bases between. Germline V CDR1 and CDR2: SNHLY, FYNNEI. The CDR3 is made up of 13 amino acids. In DNA, the CDR3 is TGTGCCAGCAGCTCAGGGCTTGAAAACATTCAGTACTTC. It encodes CASSSGLENIQYF.

The J gene is TRBJ1-4, the V gene TRBV5-4, with D possibly TRBD1 on 6 matching bases. Trimming took 5 bases from V and 8 from J, leaving 22 bases between them. Per germline, CDR1 SGHNT and CDR2 YYREEE (reference sequence). CDR3 length equals 16 residues. The CDR3 DNA follows: TGTGCCAGCAGTGTGGACAGCCAGCTTGAAGAGGAAAAACTGTTTTTT. This codes for CASSVDSQLEEEKLFF.

Worth noting for this clone: A junction end diverges from the germline sequence, so it may reflect a read error. The chain employs TRBV7-7 and TRBJ2-7; a weak D match, TRBD2 (5 bases). The CDR3 contains 12 residues. Germline lookup yields CDR1 SSHAT and CDR2 FNYEAQ (reference sequence). The CDR3 protein is CASSFSGDEQYF. The DNA of the CDR3 is TGTGCTAGCAGCTTCTCCGGGGACGAGCAGTACTTC.